This T cell receptor (beta chain) was captured by sequencing in a study of T-cell memory formation after mild COVID-19 (dated by TCRdb to about 2021). Regarding the research as a whole: TCR sequence clusters from the two donors were found to be largely donor specific. In a couple of donors, T-cell clones that expanded and contracted after mild COVID-19 were tracked by sequencing TCRalpha and TCRbeta repertoires over time. Two young, previously healthy adult volunteers made up the cohort, one male and one female. Paper-wide results and their limitations: SARS-CoV-2 specificity of the second-wave clones peaking on day 37 was not confirmed. The study covered only two mild cases, and larger cohorts including severe cases with pre-infection samples were considered necessary. Balanced CD4/CD8 phenotypes were observed for clones contracting from day 15 to 85, whereas a bias towards CD4+ was observed for a second wave of clones expanding from day 15 to 37. Contracting CD4+ clones appeared mostly in the CM and EM memory subsets, whereas CD8+ clones were enriched in EMRA. Some responding clones were found in pre-infection memory, which suggests that pre-existing cross-reactive memory T cells took part in the SARS-CoV-2 response.

The listed sequencing device is Illumina NovaSeq 6000. TCRalpha and TCRbeta cDNA libraries were constructed by 5'RACE with constant-segment primers, with sample barcodes and unique molecular identifiers being introduced. Trizol reagent was used to extract RNA from every sample. The libraries were amplified in two PCR steps, and the second step added a second sample barcode and Illumina TruSeq adapters. Libraries were sequenced on an Illumina NovaSeq with 2 x 150 bp paired-end reads. Turning to the authors' computational methods: Reads were demultiplexed and collapsed into UMI-guided consensus sequences with migec v1.2.7. Using mixcr v2.1.11, UMI consensuses were aligned to TRA and TRB V and J templates and then assembled into clonotypes. Expanded or contracted clonotypes were those called significant by both edgeR and NoisET, with noise models trained on biological replicates. edgeR calls used a false discovery rate-adjusted p below 0.01 and a log2 fold-change threshold of 1. As an exploratory analysis of dynamics, max-normalized trajectories of the 1000 most abundant clonotypes were examined by PCA with hierarchical clustering. Each responding clone was given a CD4 or CD8 phenotype based on the CD4+ and CD8+ repertoires, which had been sequenced separately. TCRdb applied fastp at Q25 and MiXCR to the public reads, then kept only in-frame beta chains. Every distinct CDR3 protein forms one entry, paired with its most common genes and DNA. The V and J calls were determined by TCRdb, not by the authors. Across this sample there are approximately 190,000 distinct CDR3 sequences, with around 19% seen only once. The ten largest clones add up to roughly 2.3% of the sample.

Worth noting for this clonotype: What antigen it recognizes has not been identified. Qualities for individual bases were not recorded, and no much larger clone is one base off.

PBMCs were isolated by Ficoll-Paque density gradient centrifugation. The junction carries 10 bases between V and J, which are trimmed by 3 bases and 8 bases respectively. For CDR1 and CDR2, the germline V gene lists SQVTM and ANQGSEA. From the cysteine up to the phenylalanine, the CDR3 has a length of 11 residues. Just the 33-base CDR3 DNA is kept, in frame starting at base 1. This sequence uses TRBV29-1 and TRBJ1-1; no D gene call is confident. The sample consisted of PBMCs or a T cell subset sorted from them (not recorded which). The TCR comes from an adult woman who had mild COVID-19 (a few samples of this study predate the infection). The sample titles of this study are shuffled in the database, so cell type and time point are left out; the donor was told from shared clones. The sequenced DNA: TGCAGCGTTGATATGGGTAGGGAAGCTTTCTTT. It specifies CSVDMGREAFF.